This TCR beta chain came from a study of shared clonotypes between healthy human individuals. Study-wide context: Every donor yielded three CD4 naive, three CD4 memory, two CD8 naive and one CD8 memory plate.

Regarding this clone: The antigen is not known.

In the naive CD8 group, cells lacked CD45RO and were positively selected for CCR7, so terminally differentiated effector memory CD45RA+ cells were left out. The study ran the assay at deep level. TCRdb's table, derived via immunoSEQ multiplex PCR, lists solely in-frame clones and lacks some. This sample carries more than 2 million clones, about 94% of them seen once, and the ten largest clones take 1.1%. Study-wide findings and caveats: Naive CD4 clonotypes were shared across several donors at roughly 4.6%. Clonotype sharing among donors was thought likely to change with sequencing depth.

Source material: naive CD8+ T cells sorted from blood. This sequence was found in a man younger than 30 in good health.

Here the CDR3 DNA reads TGTGCCAGCAGTTACGGCCAGACAGGATACAATCAGCCCCAGCATTTT. Its translation: CASSYGQTGYNQPQHF. V usage is TRBV6-6 and J usage is TRBJ1-5, with a possible D match to TRBD1 (6 bases). This CDR3 contains 16 residues. Germline CDR1 is MNHNY and CDR2 is SVGAGI (reference sequence). V was pared by 2 bases and J by 3 bases, with 14 bases between.